These 6 T cell receptor beta chains came from one sample sequenced in a study of human T cells and chemical hapten exposure. Time point of the sample: patch test 2, 6 weeks after DPC sensitization. Treatment indicated: therapeutic diphenylcyclopropenone sensitization with weekly scalp DPC. TCRdb processed the RACE reads anew with MiXCR; each CDR3 protein has one entry. Among 350,000 to 400,000 distinct CDR3 sequences, just under 6.5% were seen once, and the ten largest hold around 5.6%. Sequencing used whole blood, obtained in connection with sensitization to the hapten diphenylcyclopropenone (DPC). The receptors stem from a woman younger than 30 with alopecia areata. Some clones in this sample may be carry-over from other donors' samples.

This clonotype has a count of ten or more. J is TRBJ1-2 and V is TRBV14; no definite D call. CDR1 is SGHDN and CDR2 is FVKESK in the germline V gene. V was cut by 1 base and J by 5 bases, with 8 bases left in between. The CDR3 sequence is 13 residues long. Here the CDR3 DNA reads TGTGCCAGCAGCCAAGGACTAGGGTATGGCTACACCTTC. Translating gives CASSQGLGYGYTF.

The gene calls are TRBV9 and TRBJ1-1; D not resolved. V was trimmed by 2 bases and J by 8 bases, leaving 13 bases between them. The CDR3 is made up of 13 amino acids. Germline CDR1 is SGDLS and CDR2 is YYNGEE. CDR3 amino acids: CASSVDWGEEAFF. The CDR3 bases are TGTGCCAGCAGCGTCGATTGGGGAGAAGAAGCTTTCTTT.

This clonotype was recorded many times. V usage is TRBV5-1 and J usage is TRBJ1-3, with 7 bases that match TRBD1. Germline-derived CDR1 and CDR2 are SGHRS and YFSETQ. This CDR3 has 14 residues. V trimming: 4 bases; J trimming: 3 bases; junction bases outside the gene matches: 4. The CDR3 nucleotides are TGCGCCAGCAGCGCGACAGGGAGTGGAAACACCATATATTTT. Amino acids: CASSATGSGNTIYF.

This clonotype was observed a handful of times. The V and J genes are TRBV9 and TRBJ2-2; no firm D call. The CDR3 runs 13 residues. V was shortened by 3 bases and J by 4 bases, with 7 bases between the two germline ends. CDR1 and CDR2 (germline): SGDLS, YYNGEE. CDR3 region: CASSGHVTGELFF. The CDR3 nucleotides are TGTGCCAGCAGCGGACACGTCACCGGGGAGCTGTTTTTT.

This clonotype was recorded a few times. The CDR3 region is CASSGRTGSRAFF. DNA for the CDR3: TGTGCCAGCAGTGGACGGACAGGGTCGAGAGCTTTCTTT. The chain recombines TRBV27 with TRBJ1-1; 8 bases match TRBD1. The CDR3 length is 13 residues. The V and J ends lost 5 bases and 10 bases, in that order; junction bases with no gene match: 9. CDR1 is MNHEY, CDR2 SMNVEV, per germline (reference sequence).

This chain links TRBV6-5 with TRBJ2-7, with D perhaps matching TRBD1 or TRBD2 (5 bases each). Trimming shortened V by 10 bases and J by 6 bases, and 25 bases separated the two germline ends. CDR1 MNHEY and CDR2 SVGAGI come from the germline V gene. This CDR3 contains 15 residues. The CDR3 coding sequence is TGTGCCACGTGCGAAGAGGGGTCTAAGAGCGGCGAGCAGTACTTC. This sequence encodes CATCEEGSKSGEQYF.